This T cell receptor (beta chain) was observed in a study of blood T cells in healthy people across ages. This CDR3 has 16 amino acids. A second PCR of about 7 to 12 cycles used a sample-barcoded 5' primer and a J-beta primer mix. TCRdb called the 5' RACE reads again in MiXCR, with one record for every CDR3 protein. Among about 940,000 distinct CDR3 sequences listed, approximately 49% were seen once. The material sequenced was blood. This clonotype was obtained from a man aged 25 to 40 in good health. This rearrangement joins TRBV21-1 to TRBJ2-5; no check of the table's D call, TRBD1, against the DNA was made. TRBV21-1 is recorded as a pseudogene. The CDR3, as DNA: TGTGCCAGTCGGATTCAAGACCGGGACAGACAAGAGACCCAGTACTTC. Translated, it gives CASRIQDRDRQETQYF.